This is a list of T cell receptor beta chains from one sample in a study of blood T cells in healthy people across ages. TCRdb re-called the 5' RACE reads with MiXCR, one entry per CDR3 protein. The data contain around 990,000 distinct CDR3 sequences, about two fifths of them singletons. Sequenced input: blood. The receptors originated from a man between 18 and 29 years old in good health. Both conserved end residues are part of each CDR3.

j_call v_call cdr3_aa
TRBJ2-3 TRBV4-1 CASSSPEGSVTDTQYF
TRBJ2-3 TRBV7-8 CASSLGGRSDTQYF
TRBJ2-5 TRBV6-6 CASSPGVGRETQYF
TRBJ1-1 TRBV15 CATRPDRANTEAFF
TRBJ1-6 TRBV20-1 CSAKDRGSYNSPLHF
TRBJ2-1 TRBV5-5 CASSLVPQGVGRATNEQFF
TRBJ1-4 TRBV29-1 CNVGRATNEKLFF
TRBJ2-3 TRBV24-1 CATSGPGQGGTDTQYF
TRBJ2-2 TRBV12-3/TRBV12-4 CASSLAGNANTGELFF
TRBJ2-1 TRBV20-1 CSALGVPKPYNEQFF
TRBJ1-4 TRBV9 CAGSVGRDSVKLFF
TRBJ2-7 TRBV9 CASMGTGRNEQYF
TRBJ1-2 TRBV19 CASSSTGQGAKDYTF
TRBJ1-2 TRBV3-1 CASSQDIGNYGYTF
TRBJ1-2 TRBV2 CASSEGTGGRNGYTF
TRBJ2-5 TRBV7-3 CASSLNGGSNEQYF
TRBJ1-5 TRBV6-1 CASSEGPGERPQHF
TRBJ2-3 TRBV7-9 CASSLGVRRVRTDTQYF
TRBJ2-1 TRBV7-6 CASSRFGGPKWEQFF
TRBJ1-2 TRBV29-1 CSVREINYGYTF
TRBJ1-2 TRBV6-5 CASSHLGICTF
TRBJ2-1 TRBV29-1 CSVDLNSRGEQFF
TRBJ1-2 TRBV29-1 CSAEDAGYGYTF
TRBJ1-1 TRBV12-3/TRBV12-4 CASSPGLPSNTEAFF
TRBJ2-3 TRBV9 CASSGAGDTDTQYF
TRBJ1-2 TRBV27 CASSPRGLQGNYGYTF
TRBJ1-1 TRBV29-1 CSVQLGQGGTEAFF
TRBJ2-5 TRBV10-3 CAIRDSQETQYF
TRBJ2-1 TRBV30 CAWSVTGGGRYRQFF
TRBJ2-2 TRBV6-6 CASSYLAGGDTGELFF